Following are 9 T cell receptor beta chains from one sample sequenced in a study of Ad26.COV2.S vaccination and SARS-CoV-2 variants. Treatment: roughly 18 received Ad26.COV2.S at low or high dose, single or two shots; about five received placebo; per-sample allocation not given. Repertoires come from day 63 after the first vaccine or placebo injection. Libraries were prepared by immunoSEQ multiplex PCR; TCRdb keeps only in-frame clonotypes and omits some of them. Seen here are hundreds of thousands of clones, roughly nine tenths observed once, and the top ten hold over 1.3%. Material: peripheral blood, obtained in a trial of Ad26.COV2.S vaccine versus placebo. The source is a person between 18 and 65 years old who received the Ad26.COV2.S COVID-19 vaccine or a placebo.

This chain uses TRBV9 with TRBJ2-4, with D maybe TRBD2 (6 bases). Germline V gene lookup returns CDR1 SGDLS and CDR2 YYNGEE. The CDR3 is made up of 14 amino acids. V was pared by 0 bases and J by 10 bases, with 14 bases between. The DNA of the CDR3 is TGTGCCAGCAGCGTAGAAGGGCTAGCGAGAATTCAGTACTTC. Translated, it gives CASSVEGLARIQYF.

The genes are TRBV12-3 or TRBV12-4 and TRBJ2-7, with D hard to call. V was cut by 2 bases and J by 6 bases, with 11 bases left in between. The CDR3 is made up of 13 amino acids. The CDR3 is CASSLKEVGEQYF. The CDR3 bases are TGTGCCAGCAGTTTAAAAGAGGTGGGCGAGCAGTACTTC.

The J gene is TRBJ1-5, the V gene TRBV7-2; TRBD1 aligns across 10 bases. The CDR3 loop spans 16 amino acids. Germline CDR1 is SGHTA and CDR2 is FQGNSA. The trim removed 1 base at V and 5 bases at J, leaving 5 bases unmatched. The CDR3 spells CASSLGGQGVHQPQHF. The CDR3, as DNA: TGTGCCAGCAGCTTAGGAGGACAGGGGGTGCATCAGCCCCAGCATTTT.

The rearrangement uses TRBV6-2 or TRBV6-3 and TRBJ2-2, with no clear D. The CDR3 covers 14 residues. Germline CDR1 reads MNHEY; CDR2 reads SVGEGT. V dropped 4 bases and J dropped 1 base, with 7 bases sitting between them. The CDR3 bases are TGTGCCAGCAGTTCCCAGTGGAACACCGGGGAGCTGTTTTTT. This gives the protein CASSSQWNTGELFF.

V usage is TRBV5-6 and J usage is TRBJ2-3; D is perhaps TRBD1 (6 bases). V lost 1 base, J lost 6 bases, and 12 bases lay in between. The germline gives CDR1 SGHDT, CDR2 YYEEEE. CDR3 length: 14 amino acids. CDR3 in DNA: TGTGCCAGCAGCTTGTTCCAGGGGTTTGATACGCAGTATTTT. It specifies CASSLFQGFDTQYF.

The V gene is TRBV10-3, the J gene TRBJ2-2; tentative D call: TRBD2 (6 bases). The V gene's germline CDR1 is ENHRY and CDR2 SYGVKD. This CDR3 has 15 residues. Trimming took 5 bases from V and 3 from J, leaving 13 bases between them. CDR3 in DNA: TGTGCCATCAGTAGTCAACTAGCCTACACCGGGGAGCTGTTTTTT. As protein: CAISSQLAYTGELFF.

CDR3 residues: CASKGSVAVNYGYTF. For the CDR3, the DNA is TGTGCCAGTAAGGGGAGCGTGGCGGTGAACTATGGCTACACCTTC. This sequence joins TRBV19 and TRBJ1-2; D may be TRBD1 (5 bases). Germline lookup yields CDR1 LNHDA and CDR2 SQIVND (reference sequence). Trimming took off 7 bases at V and 2 bases at J, with 17 bases between the two ends. The CDR3 is 15 residues long. Drawing the rest from reference TRBV19 and TRBJ1-2, the complete variable domain is DGGITQSPKYLFRKEGQNVTLSCEQNLNHDAMYWYRQDPGQGLRLIYYSQIVNDFQKGDIAEGYSVSREKKESFPLTVTSAQKNPTAFYLCASKGSVAVNYGYTFGSGTRLTVV.

The genes are TRBV9 and TRBJ1-2; D is unclear. The V and J ends lost 0 bases and 7 bases respectively, with 13 bases between them. Germline loops: CDR1 SGDLS, CDR2 YYNGEE. This CDR3 is 14 amino acids long. DNA for the CDR3: TGTGCCAGCAGCGTAGCTGAGGGTAGCGGTGGCTACACCTTC. Its translation: CASSVAEGSGGYTF.

The chain carries TRBV29-1 and TRBJ2-1; 7 bases are a match to TRBD2. The CDR3 runs 15 residues. The ends lost 1 base at V and 2 bases at J; junction bases unmatched: 5. CDR1 is SQVTM and CDR2 is ANQGSEA in the germline V gene. CDR3 in DNA: TGCAGCGTTGAAGCGAGACGGGAGGCCTACAATGAGCAGTTCTTC. Amino acid sequence: CSVEARREAYNEQFF.